Listed below are T cell receptor beta chains from one sample, sequenced in a study of PD-1 blockade in classical Hodgkin lymphoma. Using immunoSEQ multiplex PCR, the repertoire was profiled, and TCRdb retains in-frame clones only, with some absent. The profile shows around 31,000 clones, 65% to 90% of them singletons. The material sequenced was CD4+ T cells from blood, taken at baseline. The receptors originated from a human donor with classical Hodgkin lymphoma. Both conserved end residues are part of each CDR3. A D gene is named only where the DNA matches it firmly. Rows give clone size only sometimes, using once, few, many, or a class for an expanded clone.

v_gene: TRBV27; abundance: few; d_gene: TRBD1; j_gene: TRBJ1-2; CDR3nt: TGTGCCAGCAGCGGGAGGGGGCGCGGCTATGGCTACACCTTC; CDR3aa: CASSGRGRGYGYTF
v_gene: TRBV6-5; abundance: NA; d_gene: NA; j_gene: TRBJ2-2; CDR3nt: TGTGCCAGCAGTTACCTCTTGAGGACCGGGGAGCTGTTTTTT; CDR3aa: CASSYLLRTGELFF
v_gene: TRBV18; abundance: NA; d_gene: NA; j_gene: TRBJ2-7; CDR3nt: TGTGCCAGCTCACCACCCCGAGCAGGTCCTTCGGGGGAGCAGTACTTC; CDR3aa: CASSPPRAGPSGEQYF
v_gene: TRBV18; abundance: NA; d_gene: NA; j_gene: TRBJ1-5; CDR3nt: TGTGCCAGCTCACCGGGGGTCAGTCAGCCCCAGCATTTT; CDR3aa: CASSPGVSQPQHF
v_gene: TRBV5-8; abundance: NA; d_gene: NA; j_gene: TRBJ2-2; CDR3nt: TGTGCCAGCAGATTTAAACGATGGACCGGGGAGCTGTTTTTT; CDR3aa: CASRFKRWTGELFF
v_gene: TRBV4-1; abundance: NA; d_gene: NA; j_gene: TRBJ2-4; CDR3nt: TGCGCCAGCAGCCAAGATCTAGGGAGGGGGGAAAACATTCAGTACTTC; CDR3aa: CASSQDLGRGENIQYF
v_gene: TRBV7-2; abundance: NA; d_gene: NA; j_gene: TRBJ2-5; CDR3nt: TGTGCCAGCAGCTTACAACCCCCCAGGCTAGCGGCCAGGGGGGAGACCCAGTACTTC; CDR3aa: CASSLQPPRLAARGETQYF
v_gene: TRBV18; abundance: few; d_gene: TRBD1; j_gene: TRBJ2-7; CDR3nt: TGTGCCAGCTCACCTAAACAGGGGATGACCTACGAGCAGTACTTC; CDR3aa: CASSPKQGMTYEQYF
v_gene: TRBV7-2; abundance: NA; d_gene: NA; j_gene: TRBJ1-5; CDR3nt: TGTGCCAGCAGCTTAGTTTCAGAACAGCCCCAGCATTTT; CDR3aa: CASSLVSEQPQHF
v_gene: TRBV14; abundance: NA; d_gene: NA; j_gene: TRBJ2-3; CDR3nt: TGTGCCAGCAACCGGGAGTGGACAGATACGCAGTATTTT; CDR3aa: CASNREWTDTQYF
v_gene: TRBV6-1; abundance: once; d_gene: TRBD1; j_gene: TRBJ2-7; CDR3nt: TGTGCCAGCAGCGGACAGGGGGGGAATGAGCAGTACTTC; CDR3aa: CASSGQGGNEQYF
v_gene: TRBV19; abundance: NA; d_gene: NA; j_gene: TRBJ1-1; CDR3nt: TGTGCCAGTAGTTCCCGAGCGCGCTCGGGGGCTGAAGCTTTCTTT; CDR3aa: CASSSRARSGAEAFF
v_gene: TRBV28; abundance: NA; d_gene: TRBD1; j_gene: TRBJ2-7; CDR3nt: TGTGCCAGCAGCCGACTAGGGACAGGACTAAACTACGAGCAGTACTTC; CDR3aa: CASSRLGTGLNYEQYF
v_gene: TRBV30; abundance: NA; d_gene: NA; j_gene: TRBJ2-3; CDR3nt: TGTGCCTGGGCCCTTCTACGGATCGGGGTCACAGATACGCAGTATTTT; CDR3aa: CAWALLRIGVTDTQYF
v_gene: TRBV5-1; abundance: NA; d_gene: TRBD1; j_gene: TRBJ1-3; CDR3nt: TGCGCCAGCAGCTCGAATGCAGGGGGCTCTGGAAACACCATATATTTT; CDR3aa: CASSSNAGGSGNTIYF
v_gene: TRBV2; abundance: NA; d_gene: TRBD1; j_gene: TRBJ2-2; CDR3nt: TGTGCCAGCAGGGGGACAGGGGGTGACACCGGGGAGCTGTTTTTT; CDR3aa: CASRGTGGDTGELFF
v_gene: TRBV5-4; abundance: NA; d_gene: TRBD1; j_gene: TRBJ1-2; CDR3nt: TGTGCCAGCAGCTCCTACCGACAGGGGACCTATGGCTACACCTTC; CDR3aa: CASSSYRQGTYGYTF
v_gene: TRBV11-2; abundance: once; d_gene: NA; j_gene: TRBJ2-3; CDR3nt: TGTGCCAGCAGCTTAGGGGGCCAGCGGCTCACAGATACGCAGTATTTT; CDR3aa: CASSLGGQRLTDTQYF
v_gene: TRBV19; abundance: NA; d_gene: NA; j_gene: TRBJ2-7; CDR3nt: TGTGCCAGTAGTATGACCCCTCCATCCTACGAGCAGTACTTC; CDR3aa: CASSMTPPSYEQYF
v_gene: TRBV7-2; abundance: NA; d_gene: NA; j_gene: TRBJ1-5; CDR3nt: TGTGCCAGCAGCTTACATGCGGGGTCGGGCAATCAGCCCCAGCATTTT; CDR3aa: CASSLHAGSGNQPQHF
v_gene: TRBV4-2; abundance: NA; d_gene: TRBD2; j_gene: TRBJ2-7; CDR3nt: TGTGCCAGCAGCCAAGAGGCGGGGACTAGCGGCTACGAGCAGTACTTC; CDR3aa: CASSQEAGTSGYEQYF
v_gene: TRBV28; abundance: NA; d_gene: NA; j_gene: TRBJ2-7; CDR3nt: TGTGCCAGTCAGGGGACTCCTACCTACGAGCAGTACTTC; CDR3aa: CASQGTPTYEQYF
v_gene: TRBV5-1; abundance: few; d_gene: NA; j_gene: TRBJ2-2; CDR3nt: TGCGCCAGCAGCTTTGACACCGGGGAGCTGTTTTTT; CDR3aa: CASSFDTGELFF
v_gene: TRBV5-1; abundance: once; d_gene: NA; j_gene: TRBJ2-1; CDR3nt: TGCGCCAGCAGCTTTCTAGGGAAGTCCTACAATGAGCAGTTCTTC; CDR3aa: CASSFLGKSYNEQFF
v_gene: TRBV29-1; abundance: NA; d_gene: NA; j_gene: TRBJ2-4; CDR3nt: TGCAGCGCTCAAACAGGTTCTGCCAAAAACATTCAGTACTTC; CDR3aa: CSAQTGSAKNIQYF
v_gene: TRBV30; abundance: once; d_gene: NA; j_gene: TRBJ2-7; CDR3nt: TGTGCCTGGAGTGTACTGTCGGTCCAGCAGTACTTC; CDR3aa: CAWSVLSVQQYF
v_gene: TRBV10-1; abundance: NA; d_gene: NA; j_gene: TRBJ2-1; CDR3nt: TGCGCCAGCAGTGAGGGGTTCGGGCAGTTCTTC; CDR3aa: CASSEGFGQFF
v_gene: TRBV7-2; abundance: NA; d_gene: NA; j_gene: TRBJ2-3; CDR3nt: TGTGCCAGCATGGACAGGGAGGGGGCAGATACGCAGTATTTT; CDR3aa: CASMDREGADTQYF
v_gene: TRBV13; abundance: NA; d_gene: NA; j_gene: TRBJ1-1; CDR3nt: TGTGCCAGCAGCTTATACCCCCCGACAGGAAACTATGAAGCTTTCTTT; CDR3aa: CASSLYPPTGNYEAFF
v_gene: TRBV30; abundance: NA; d_gene: NA; j_gene: TRBJ2-7; CDR3nt: TGTGCCTGGAGTCGTCAAGCGGGCTCCTACGAGCAGTACTTC; CDR3aa: CAWSRQAGSYEQYF
v_gene: TRBV2; abundance: once; d_gene: TRBD1; j_gene: TRBJ2-7; CDR3nt: TGTGCCAGCGGGCCCGGGACAGCCTCCTACGAGCAGTACTTC; CDR3aa: CASGPGTASYEQYF
v_gene: TRBV4-2; abundance: NA; d_gene: TRBD1; j_gene: TRBJ1-4; CDR3nt: TGTGCCAGCAGCCAAGAACGACAGGGGGCATGGGAAAAACTGTTTTTT; CDR3aa: CASSQERQGAWEKLFF
v_gene: TRBV27; abundance: NA; d_gene: TRBD1; j_gene: TRBJ2-7; CDR3nt: TGTGCCAGCAGTTCCGAACACCCAAGGGGGCTTGTCTTC; CDR3aa: CASSSEHPRGLVF
v_gene: TRBV7-2; abundance: NA; d_gene: TRBD2; j_gene: TRBJ2-3; CDR3nt: TGTGCCAGCAGCTCAACTAGCGGGAGGGTGACAGATACGCAGTATTTT; CDR3aa: CASSSTSGRVTDTQYF
v_gene: TRBV5-4; abundance: NA; d_gene: TRBD2; j_gene: TRBJ2-3; CDR3nt: TGTGCCAGCAGCGTTAGACTAGCGGGAGGGCCAGATACGCAGTATTTT; CDR3aa: CASSVRLAGGPDTQYF
v_gene: TRBV4-1; abundance: NA; d_gene: NA; j_gene: TRBJ1-1; CDR3nt: TGCGCCAGCAGCCTCCAGGGATTTGAGACTGAAGCTTTCTTT; CDR3aa: CASSLQGFETEAFF
v_gene: TRBV5-4; abundance: NA; d_gene: TRBD2; j_gene: TRBJ2-1; CDR3nt: TGTGCCAGCAGCCTAGGGACTAGCGGGAGTAGGAGTGAGCAGTTCTTC; CDR3aa: CASSLGTSGSRSEQFF
v_gene: TRBV27; abundance: NA; d_gene: TRBD1; j_gene: TRBJ1-4; CDR3nt: TGTGCCAGCAGTGACGACAGGGGGCGAATTGAAAAACTGTTTTTT; CDR3aa: CASSDDRGRIEKLFF
v_gene: TRBV5-4; abundance: NA; d_gene: NA; j_gene: TRBJ2-5; CDR3nt: TGTGCCAGCAGTCCACGGGAGGAGACCCAGTACTTC; CDR3aa: CASSPREETQYF
v_gene: TRBV6-4; abundance: NA; d_gene: NA; j_gene: TRBJ1-1; CDR3nt: TGTGCCAGCAGTGTTGGACCCCTGGGCGGCAACACTGAAGCTTTCTTT; CDR3aa: CASSVGPLGGNTEAFF
v_gene: TRBV5-1; abundance: NA; d_gene: NA; j_gene: TRBJ2-7; CDR3nt: TGCGCCAGCAGCTACACCGGGGGCTCCTACGAGCAGTACTTC; CDR3aa: CASSYTGGSYEQYF
v_gene: TRBV10-2; abundance: NA; d_gene: NA; j_gene: TRBJ1-2; CDR3nt: TGCGCCAGCAGTGAGTCGAGAGGGGCTAACTATGGCTACACCTTC; CDR3aa: CASSESRGANYGYTF
v_gene: TRBV6-1; abundance: NA; d_gene: NA; j_gene: TRBJ1-2; CDR3nt: TGTGCCAGCAGTGAAGCGCAGGGAAGGTGGTATGGCTACACCTTC; CDR3aa: CASSEAQGRWYGYTF
v_gene: TRBV4-1; abundance: NA; d_gene: TRBD1; j_gene: TRBJ1-2; CDR3nt: TGCGCCAGCAGCCAAGACGGGACAGCATTCTATGGCTACACCTTC; CDR3aa: CASSQDGTAFYGYTF
v_gene: TRBV19; abundance: NA; d_gene: TRBD2; j_gene: TRBJ2-3; CDR3nt: TGTGCCAGTACCGAGACTAGCGCAAGCACAGATACGCAGTATTTT; CDR3aa: CASTETSASTDTQYF
v_gene: TRBV18; abundance: NA; d_gene: TRBD1; j_gene: TRBJ2-2; CDR3nt: TGTGCCAGCTCACCACGATCGGGACAGGTCCCTCAGGGAAACACCGGGGAGCTGTTTTTT; CDR3aa: CASSPRSGQVPQGNTGELFF
v_gene: TRBV28; abundance: NA; d_gene: NA; j_gene: TRBJ1-1; CDR3nt: TGTGCCAGGCTTACGTGGCTTACTGAAGCTTTCTTT; CDR3aa: CARLTWLTEAFF
v_gene: TRBV30; abundance: NA; d_gene: NA; j_gene: TRBJ2-3; CDR3nt: TGTGCCTGGAGTGTACAGGGCTATACAACAGATACGCAGTATTTT; CDR3aa: CAWSVQGYTTDTQYF
v_gene: TRBV29-1; abundance: NA; d_gene: TRBD2; j_gene: TRBJ2-2; CDR3nt: TGCAGCGTTAAGTGGGGACTAGCGGGGGGCACCGGGGAGCTGTTTTTT; CDR3aa: CSVKWGLAGGTGELFF
v_gene: TRBV27; abundance: NA; d_gene: TRBD1; j_gene: TRBJ2-7; CDR3nt: TGTGCCAGCAGGGGGGGACAGGGGGCCAGCGAGCAGTACTTC; CDR3aa: CASRGGQGASEQYF
v_gene: TRBV5-6; abundance: NA; d_gene: NA; j_gene: TRBJ2-1; CDR3nt: TGTGCCAGCAGCTTGAGAGGTTACAATGAGCAGTTCTTC; CDR3aa: CASSLRGYNEQFF
v_gene: TRBV7-2; abundance: NA; d_gene: NA; j_gene: TRBJ2-7; CDR3nt: TGTGCCAGCAGCTTAGCGGGGGCTCGCTTGTACGAGCAGTACTTC; CDR3aa: CASSLAGARLYEQYF
v_gene: TRBV5-8; abundance: once; d_gene: TRBD2; j_gene: TRBJ2-7; CDR3nt: TGTGCCAGCAGCCTGGGACTAGCGAGCTCCTACGAGCAGTACTTC; CDR3aa: CASSLGLASSYEQYF
v_gene: TRBV7-2; abundance: NA; d_gene: NA; j_gene: TRBJ2-4; CDR3nt: TGTGCCAGCAGCTTAGCGTGGGGAGCCAAAAACATTCAGTACTTC; CDR3aa: CASSLAWGAKNIQYF